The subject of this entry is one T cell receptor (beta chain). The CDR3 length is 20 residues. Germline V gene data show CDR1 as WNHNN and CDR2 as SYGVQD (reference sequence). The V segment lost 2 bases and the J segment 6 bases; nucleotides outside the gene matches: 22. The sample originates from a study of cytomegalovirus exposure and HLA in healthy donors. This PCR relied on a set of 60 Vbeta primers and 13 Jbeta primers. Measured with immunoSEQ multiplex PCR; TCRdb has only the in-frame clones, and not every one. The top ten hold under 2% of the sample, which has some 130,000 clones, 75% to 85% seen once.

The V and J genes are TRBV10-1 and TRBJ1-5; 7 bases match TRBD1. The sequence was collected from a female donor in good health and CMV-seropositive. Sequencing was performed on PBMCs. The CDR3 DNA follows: TGCGCCAGCAGTGAGATGGTCTTGGAGGGGAGACAGGGCGAAATTCAGCCCCAGCATTTT. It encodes CASSEMVLEGRQGEIQPQHF.